This T cell receptor beta chain comes out of a study of T cell repertoires in ileal Crohn's disease (dated by TCRdb to 2018 to 2020). In the study overall: The median duration of disease was about 7.3 years, and at the time of surgery roughly a third of patients were active smokers. All patients had surgery for a complication: stricturing disease in 61% and penetrating disease in around 39%. About half of the patients received postoperative therapy: about a dozen received thiopurines and 15 to 20 received anti-TNF agents. The M6 samples were biopsies of the neoterminal ileum collected during postoperative colonoscopy. TCR repertoire analysis was done in fewer than 75 Crohn's disease patients from a prospective multicentre cohort. The study was conducted in parallel with a multicentre cohort that was designed to identify predictors of early endoscopic recurrence following ileocolonic resection. Endoscopic postoperative recurrence was defined by a Rutgeerts score above i0. A total of around 170 mucosal samples from approximately 57 patients were sequenced, collected from several sites on the surgical specimen as well as at postoperative endoscopy. Results the study describes overall, beyond this receptor: Mucosal CD4 and CD8 T cells were sorted and sequenced only in a subgroup of patients, whose size was not stated. Compared with CD4 T cells, sorted CD8 T cells held more high-frequency clones, which suggests that the mucosal expansions were mostly CD8. Endoscopic recurrence was linked to a higher percentage of high-frequency clones at surgery, and recurrence occurred in every patient whose clonality exceeded 26.8% (18/57). Compared with non-smokers, patients who were active smokers at surgery showed a significantly higher proportion of clonal expansions (roughly 26% vs 20%, p=0.02). Within the first year after surgery, the timing of postoperative endoscopy varied, and the median delay was around 6.7 months.

Five hundred nanograms of biopsy DNA per sample were submitted for commercial TCRB immunosequencing. CDR3 regions were amplified from genomic DNA by Adaptive Biotechnology using a two-step, amplification bias-controlled multiplex PCR. In the first PCR, primers covered every V and J gene segment, and in the second PCR, barcodes and Illumina adapters were added. An Illumina instrument was used to sequence the CDR3 libraries. Processing in the source paper ran as follows. The analysis drew on both the pipelines supplied by the vendor and custom analysis of the raw data in R/Bioconductor running R version 3.3.0. Clonality, which ranges from 0 to 1, was calculated as the inverse of the normalised Shannon entropy across all productive clones. High-frequency clones were defined as the repertoire share of the top 100 clones, retaining only clones passing a 95% confidence test. Repertoire diversity was measured with the Simpson index, and overlap between samples was measured with the Morisita-Horn index. TCRdb re-hosts the immuneACCESS table, in-frame sequences only. Its copies lack some clones; in the studies checked, an unresolved V gene accounts for under half of them, and the cause for the rest is not known. The DNA was the basis for D and trimming; V, J and clone size are from that table. The sample table holds some 10,000 clones, of which around 80% were seen once. Jointly, the top ten make up 13% to 15% of the sample.

The time point label of this sample denotes: neoterminal ileum biopsy at postoperative endoscopy, about 6 months after surgery. Eligible patients were adults with ileal or ileocolonic Crohn's disease who had an indication for ileocolonic resection. Whole ileal mucosal biopsies were kept frozen at -80 degrees C prior to DNA extraction. Genomic DNA was extracted from frozen whole biopsies using a TRizol-based method and was quantified with a NanoDrop 2000 spectrophotometer. Concerning this clone itself: Its antigen is not yet known. No base qualities exist here, and no much larger clone lies one base off it.

CDR3 length: 16 amino acids, cysteine to phenylalanine. Only the CDR3 DNA stays, 48 bases, in frame from base 1. The junction carries 15 bases between V and J, which are trimmed by 0 bases and 2 bases respectively. Reading the germline V gene gives CDR1 SGHRS and CDR2 YFSETQ. Sequenced: ileal tissue. The sequence links TRBV5-1 to TRBJ2-7, and TRBD1 may be the D gene, going by 6 matching bases. The origin of this receptor is an adult with Crohn's disease. The CDR3 region: CASSLVSPGQPYEQYF. The DNA sequence is given as TGCGCCAGCAGCTTGGTTTCCCCGGGACAACCCTACGAGCAGTACTTC.